One sample yielded the 16 T cell receptor beta chains listed below, sequenced in a study of cytomegalovirus exposure and HLA in healthy donors. PCR used 60 Vbeta primers and 13 Jbeta primers. Produced via immunoSEQ multiplex PCR; TCRdb's table is partial and in-frame only. The profile covers 80,000 to 90,000 clones, with about four fifths appearing a single time and about 1.9% taken by the ten largest. The sequencing sample was made of PBMCs. These receptors were taken from a woman aged 25 to 45 in good health and CMV-seronegative.

This chain uses TRBV18 with TRBJ2-7; D possibly corresponds to TRBD1 (6 bases). V lost 2 bases and J lost 3, with 23 bases in between. Germline V gene sequence: CDR1 KGHSH, CDR2 LQKENI. The CDR3 has 18 residues. CDR3 residues: CASSPILAGTGNIYEQYF. In nucleotides, the CDR3 is TGTGCCAGCTCACCAATCCTTGCTGGCACAGGGAACATCTACGAGCAGTACTTC.

The V and J genes are TRBV21-1 and TRBJ1-1; the table assigns TRBD1, which was not confirmed against the DNA. TRBV21-1 is a pseudogene. The CDR3 has 14 residues. CDR3 in DNA: TGTGCCAGCAGCAAAGAGGGAAATGGGACAGACCAATTCTTT. It yields the protein CASSKEGNGTDQFF.

This chain uses TRBV5-1 with TRBJ1-1, with unresolved D. This CDR3 contains 15 residues. The germline gives CDR1 SGHRS, CDR2 YFSETQ. The V end was cut by 0 bases, the J end by 3 bases, with 12 bases between. CDR3 residues: CASSLGSGWDTEAFF. The CDR3, as DNA: TGCGCCAGCAGCTTGGGATCGGGTTGGGACACTGAAGCTTTCTTT.

V is TRBV20-1 and J is TRBJ2-1; D is ambiguous. Germline CDR1 reads DFQATT; CDR2 reads SNEGSKA (reference sequence). V lost 8 bases and J 2 bases, leaving 7 bases between the germline ends. This CDR3 spans 11 amino acids. CDR3 nucleotides: TGCAGTCTAACTACCTACAATGAGCAGTTCTTC. It specifies CSLTTYNEQFF.

The CDR3 sequence is CASSRSGGRELFF. DNA of the CDR3: TGTGCCAGCAGCCGTTCAGGGGGCCGGGAGCTGTTTTTT. The chain combines TRBV5-8 with TRBJ2-2; 8 bases align to TRBD1. This CDR3 contains 13 residues. Germline values: CDR1 SGHTS, CDR2 YDEGEE. Trimming took 4 bases from V and 9 from J; bases not matched to a gene: 5.

This clone showed up just once. This chain links TRBV19 with TRBJ1-5, with D uncertain. CDR3 length equals 12 residues. The germline V gene has CDR1 LNHDA and CDR2 SQIVND (reference sequence). The V gene lost 7 bases and the J gene lost 6 bases, with 10 bases spanning the gap. The CDR3 sequence is CASMARGQPQHF. The CDR3 DNA reads as TGTGCCAGTATGGCGCGGGGTCAGCCCCAGCATTTT.

The chain joins TRBV19 to TRBJ2-1, with TRBD2 matching 7 bases. The CDR3 is made up of 16 amino acids. V shed 10 bases and J 0 bases; nucleotides not matched to a gene: 12. From germline, CDR1 is LNHDA and CDR2 SQIVND (reference sequence). CDR3 nucleotides: TGTGCCACCTCGAGGGAGGGGACGAGCTCCTACAATGAGCAGTTCTTC. It encodes CATSREGTSSYNEQFF.

The V call is TRBV28, the J call TRBJ2-7; 7 bases line up with TRBD2. Germline-derived CDR1 and CDR2 are MDHEN and SYDVKM. The CDR3 loop spans 13 amino acids. V shed 8 bases and J 5 bases; nucleotides not matched to a gene: 9. The CDR3 reads CASFERGAHEQYF. For the CDR3, the DNA is TGTGCCAGCTTCGAGCGGGGAGCCCACGAGCAGTACTTC.

This sequence joins TRBV9 and TRBJ2-1; 7 bases match TRBD2. The CDR3 contains 16 residues. Germline CDR1 reads SGDLS; CDR2 reads YYNGEE. With V trimmed by 4 bases and J by 1 base, 8 bases remained unmatched. The CDR3 sequence: CASSTLGEGSYNEQFF. The CDR3 nucleotides are TGTGCCAGCAGCACCCTGGGGGAGGGTTCCTACAATGAGCAGTTCTTC.

This clone is labeled as medium-sized. The genes are TRBV4-1 and TRBJ1-5; 9 bases match TRBD1. CDR3 length: 15 amino acids. V lost 3 bases to trimming and J lost 6 bases; unmatched junction nucleotides: 6. Germline V lookup: CDR1 MGHRA, CDR2 YSYEKL. The CDR3 DNA sequence: TGCGCCAGCAGCCATGAGACAGGGGGTATTCAGCCCCAGCATTTT. This codes for CASSHETGGIQPQHF.

This chain links TRBV11-3 with TRBJ2-1; TRBD2 agrees at 11 bases. V was pared by 3 bases and J by 9 bases, with 10 bases of the junction left unmatched. Looked up from germline, CDR1 is SGHNT and CDR2 is YENEEA. This CDR3 region has 16 residues. CDR3 loop: CASSLTLAGGRGEQFF. The DNA of the CDR3 is TGTGCCAGCAGCTTGACTCTAGCGGGAGGCCGTGGTGAGCAGTTCTTC.

The V and J genes are TRBV14 and TRBJ1-1; TRBD1 agrees at 8 bases. Per the germline V gene, CDR1 is SGHDN and CDR2 is FVKESK. The trim removed 2 bases at V and 0 bases at J, leaving 5 bases unmatched. The CDR3 contains 16 residues. The CDR3 here is CASSQRTGLMNTEAFF. As DNA, the CDR3 is TGTGCCAGCAGCCAAAGGACAGGGCTTATGAACACTGAAGCTTTCTTT.

CDR3 in amino acids: CASSPYYGTLSYEQYF. For the CDR3, the DNA is TGTGCCAGCAGCCCCTACTACGGGACACTGTCCTACGAGCAGTACTTC. The chain carries TRBV11-1 and TRBJ2-7; a weak D match, TRBD1 (6 bases). Trimming left V 5 bases short and J 1 base short, with 18 bases between. The CDR3 has 16 amino acids. The germline V gene encodes CDR1 SGHAT and CDR2 FQDESV (reference sequence). Looking up the rest from reference TRBV11-1 and TRBJ2-7 gives the full variable domain: EAEVAQSPRYKITEKSQAVAFWCDPISGHATLYWYRQILGQGPELLVQFQDESVVDDSQLPKDRFSAERLKGVDSTLKIQPAELGDSAMYLCASSPYYGTLSYEQYFGPGTRLTVT.

The rearrangement uses TRBV19 and TRBJ2-7; 8 positions match TRBD2. V dropped 4 bases and J dropped 5; count of bases not matched to a gene: 4. CDR3 size: 13 residues. Looked up from germline, CDR1 is LNHDA and CDR2 is SQIVND (reference sequence). As DNA, the CDR3 is TGTGCCAGTAGTACAGGACTAGCAGACGAGCAGTACTTC. Protein: CASSTGLADEQYF.

The V gene is TRBV9, the J gene TRBJ1-5; tentative D call: TRBD1 (6 bases). V gave up 4 bases and J gave up 2 bases, with 16 bases separating them. CDR1 is SGDLS and CDR2 is YYNGEE in the germline V gene. The CDR3 has 16 residues. CDR3 sequence: CASSRDPTGRNQPQHF. DNA of the CDR3: TGTGCCAGCAGCCGGGATCCTACAGGGCGCAATCAGCCCCAGCATTTT. Full variable domain (remainder filled in from reference TRBV9 and TRBJ1-5): DSGVTQTPKHLITATGQRVTLRCSPRSGDLSVYWYQQSLDQGLQFLIQYYNGEERAKGNILERFSAQQFPDLHSELNLSSLELGDSALYFCASSRDPTGRNQPQHFGDGTRLSIL.

CDR3 sequence (DNA): TGTGCCAGCAGCTTAGCCCCCGGACTAGCGGGAGTTTCGGACAATGAGCAGTTCTTC. Amino acid sequence: CASSLAPGLAGVSDNEQFF. The genes are TRBV7-6 and TRBJ2-1, with 13 bases matching TRBD2. Per germline, CDR1 SGHVS and CDR2 FNYEAQ. CDR3 size: 19 residues. The V gene end was trimmed by 0 bases and the J gene end by 5 bases; junction bases not matched to a gene: 10. The full variable domain, completed using reference TRBV7-6 and TRBJ2-1, is GAGVSQSPRYKVTKRGQDVALRCDPISGHVSLYWYRQALGQGPEFLTYFNYEAQQDKSGLPNDRFSAERPEGSISTLTIQRTEQRDSAMYRCASSLAPGLAGVSDNEQFFGPGTRLTVL.